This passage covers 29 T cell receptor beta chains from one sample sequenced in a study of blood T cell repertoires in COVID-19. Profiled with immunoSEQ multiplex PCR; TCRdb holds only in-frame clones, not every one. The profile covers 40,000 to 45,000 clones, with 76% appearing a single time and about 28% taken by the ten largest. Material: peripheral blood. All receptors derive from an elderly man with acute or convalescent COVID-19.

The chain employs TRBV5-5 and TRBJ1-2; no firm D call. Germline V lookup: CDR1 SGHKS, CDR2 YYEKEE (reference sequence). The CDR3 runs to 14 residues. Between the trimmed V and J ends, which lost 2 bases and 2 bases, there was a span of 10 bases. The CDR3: CASSFLAGNYGYTF. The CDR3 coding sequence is TGTGCCAGCAGCTTCTTGGCAGGCAACTATGGCTACACCTTC.

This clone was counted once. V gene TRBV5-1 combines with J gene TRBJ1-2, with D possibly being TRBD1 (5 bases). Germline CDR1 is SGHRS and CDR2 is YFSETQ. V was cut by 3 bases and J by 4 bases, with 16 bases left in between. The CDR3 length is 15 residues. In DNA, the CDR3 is TGCGCCAGCAGCTCCGGGGGGGGGTTATTCTATGGCTACACCTTC. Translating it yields CASSSGGGLFYGYTF.

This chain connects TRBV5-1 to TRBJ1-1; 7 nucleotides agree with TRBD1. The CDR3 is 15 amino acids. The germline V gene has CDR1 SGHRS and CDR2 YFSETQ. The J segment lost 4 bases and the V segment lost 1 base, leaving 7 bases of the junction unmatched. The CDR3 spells CASSLSTGESTEAFF. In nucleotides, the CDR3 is TGCGCCAGCAGCTTGAGCACAGGGGAGAGCACTGAAGCTTTCTTT.

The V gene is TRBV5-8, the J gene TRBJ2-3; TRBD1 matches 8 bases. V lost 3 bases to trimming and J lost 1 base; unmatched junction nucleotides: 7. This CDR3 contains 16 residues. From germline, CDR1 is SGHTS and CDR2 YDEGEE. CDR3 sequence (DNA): TGTGCCAGCAGCTATGGGACAGGCGGGGGCACAGATACGCAGTATTTT. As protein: CASSYGTGGGTDTQYF.

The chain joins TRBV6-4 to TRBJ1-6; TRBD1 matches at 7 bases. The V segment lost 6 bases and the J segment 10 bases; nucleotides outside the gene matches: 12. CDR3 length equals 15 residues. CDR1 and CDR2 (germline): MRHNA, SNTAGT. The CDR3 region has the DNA TGTGCCAGCAGCCCTTCAGACAGGGTGGGATCACCCCTCCACTTT. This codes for CASSPSDRVGSPLHF.

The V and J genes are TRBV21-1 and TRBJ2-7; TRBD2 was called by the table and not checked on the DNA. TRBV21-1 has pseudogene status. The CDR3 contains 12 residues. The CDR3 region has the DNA TGTGCCACCCTTACGGGGGTCTACGAGCAGTACTTC. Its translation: CATLTGVYEQYF.

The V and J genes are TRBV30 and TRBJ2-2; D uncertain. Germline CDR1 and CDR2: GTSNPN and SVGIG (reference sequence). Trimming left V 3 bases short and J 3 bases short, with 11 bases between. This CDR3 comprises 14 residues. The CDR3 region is CAWSQTSYTGELFF. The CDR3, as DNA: TGTGCCTGGAGCCAGACTTCCTACACCGGGGAGCTGTTTTTT.

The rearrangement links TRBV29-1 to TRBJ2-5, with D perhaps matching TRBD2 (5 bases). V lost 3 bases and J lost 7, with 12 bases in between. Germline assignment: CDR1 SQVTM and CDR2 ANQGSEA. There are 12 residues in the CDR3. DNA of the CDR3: TGCAGCGTTGATTGGCCACGGGGGACCCAGTACTTC. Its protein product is CSVDWPRGTQYF.

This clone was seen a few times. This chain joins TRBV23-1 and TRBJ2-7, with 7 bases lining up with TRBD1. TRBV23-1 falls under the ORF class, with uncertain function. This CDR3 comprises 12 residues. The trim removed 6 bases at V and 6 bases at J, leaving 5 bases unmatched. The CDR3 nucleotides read TGCGCCAGCAGCCGACAGGGTCTCGAGCAGTACTTC. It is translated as CASSRQGLEQYF.

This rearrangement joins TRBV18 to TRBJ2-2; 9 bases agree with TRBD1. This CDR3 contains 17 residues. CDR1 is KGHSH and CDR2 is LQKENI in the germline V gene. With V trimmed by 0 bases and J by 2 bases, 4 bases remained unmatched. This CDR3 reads CASSPPGTGGNTGELFF. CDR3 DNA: TGTGCCAGCTCACCACCGGGTACAGGGGGCAACACCGGGGAGCTGTTTTTT.

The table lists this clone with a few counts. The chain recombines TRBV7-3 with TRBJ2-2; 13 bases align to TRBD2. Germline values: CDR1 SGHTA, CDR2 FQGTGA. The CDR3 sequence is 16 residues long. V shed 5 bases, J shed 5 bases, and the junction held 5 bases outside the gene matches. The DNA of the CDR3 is TGTGCCAGCAGCGCCCAACTAGCGGGAGGGACCGGGGAGCTGTTTTTT. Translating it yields CASSAQLAGGTGELFF. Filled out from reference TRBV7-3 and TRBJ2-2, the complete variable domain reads GAGVSQTPSNKVTEKGKYVELRCDPISGHTALYWYRQSLGQGPEFLIYFQGTGAADDSGLPNDRFFAVRPEGSVSTLKIQRTERGDSAVYLCASSAQLAGGTGELFFGEGSRLTVL.

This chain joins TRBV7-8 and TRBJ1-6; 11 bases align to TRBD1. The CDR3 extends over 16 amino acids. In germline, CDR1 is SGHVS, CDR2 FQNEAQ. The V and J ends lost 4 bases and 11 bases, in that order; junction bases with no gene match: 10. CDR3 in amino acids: CASSSSRGQGVTPLHF. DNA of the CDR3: TGTGCCAGCAGCTCCTCCCGGGGACAGGGGGTTACACCCCTCCACTTT.

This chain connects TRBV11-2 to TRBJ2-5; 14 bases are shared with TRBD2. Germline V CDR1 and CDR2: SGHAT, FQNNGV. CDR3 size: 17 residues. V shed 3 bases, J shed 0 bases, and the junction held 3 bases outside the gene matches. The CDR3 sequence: CASSLTSGGGYQETQYF. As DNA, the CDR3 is TGTGCCAGCAGCTTGACTAGCGGGGGGGGGTACCAAGAGACCCAGTACTTC.

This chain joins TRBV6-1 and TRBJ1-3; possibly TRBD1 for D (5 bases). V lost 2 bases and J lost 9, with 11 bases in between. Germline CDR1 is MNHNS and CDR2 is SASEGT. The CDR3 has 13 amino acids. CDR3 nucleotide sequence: TGTGCCAGCAGTGAAAGAACAGGCGCCACCATATATTTT. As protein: CASSERTGATIYF.

The CDR3 DNA follows: TGTGCCAGTAATAGCGGGCCACCTCAAGAGACCCAGTACTTC. It specifies CASNSGPPQETQYF. The rearrangement uses TRBV9 and TRBJ2-5, with 7 nucleotides matching TRBD2. Germline CDR1 is SGDLS and CDR2 is YYNGEE. This CDR3 is 14 amino acids long. J gave up 2 bases and V 8 bases, and 9 bases lay outside the gene matches.

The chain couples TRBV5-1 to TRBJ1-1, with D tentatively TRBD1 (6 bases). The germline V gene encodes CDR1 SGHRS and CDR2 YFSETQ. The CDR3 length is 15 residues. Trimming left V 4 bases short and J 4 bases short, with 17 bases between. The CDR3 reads CASSREGGEGTEAFF. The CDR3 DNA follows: TGCGCCAGCAGCCGGGAAGGGGGAGAAGGCACTGAAGCTTTCTTT.

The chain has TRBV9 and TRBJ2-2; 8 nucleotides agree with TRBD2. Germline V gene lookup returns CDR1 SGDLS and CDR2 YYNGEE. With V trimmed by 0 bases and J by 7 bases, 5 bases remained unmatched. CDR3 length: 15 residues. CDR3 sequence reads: CASSVESGSSGELFF. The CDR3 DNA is TGTGCCAGCAGCGTAGAAAGCGGGAGTAGCGGGGAGCTGTTTTTT.

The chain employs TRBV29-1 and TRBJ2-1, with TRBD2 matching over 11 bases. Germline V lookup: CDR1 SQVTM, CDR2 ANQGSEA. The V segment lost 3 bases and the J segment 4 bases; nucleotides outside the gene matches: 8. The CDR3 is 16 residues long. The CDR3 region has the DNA TGCAGCGTTGAGTTTTGGCTAGCGGGAGGTTACAATGAGCAGTTCTTC. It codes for CSVEFWLAGGYNEQFF.

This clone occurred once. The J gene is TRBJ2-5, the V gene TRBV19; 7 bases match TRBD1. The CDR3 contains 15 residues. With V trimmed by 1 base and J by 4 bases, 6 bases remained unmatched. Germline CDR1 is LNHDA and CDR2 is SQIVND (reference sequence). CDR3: CASSIGTGEIETQYF. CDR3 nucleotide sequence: TGTGCCAGTAGTATAGGAACAGGGGAAATAGAGACCCAGTACTTC.

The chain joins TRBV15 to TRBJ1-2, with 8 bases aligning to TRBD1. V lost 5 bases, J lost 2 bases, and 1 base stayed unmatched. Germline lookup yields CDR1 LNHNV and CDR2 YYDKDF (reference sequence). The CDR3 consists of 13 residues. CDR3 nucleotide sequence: TGTGCCACCAGCCGGGACAGGAACTATGGCTACACCTTC. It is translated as CATSRDRNYGYTF.

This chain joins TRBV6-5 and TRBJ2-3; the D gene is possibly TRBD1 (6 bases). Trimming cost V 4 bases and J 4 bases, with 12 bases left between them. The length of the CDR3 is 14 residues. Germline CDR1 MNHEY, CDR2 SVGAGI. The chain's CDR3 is CASSWGRGADTQYF. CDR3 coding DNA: TGTGCCAGCAGTTGGGGGCGTGGGGCAGATACGCAGTATTTT.

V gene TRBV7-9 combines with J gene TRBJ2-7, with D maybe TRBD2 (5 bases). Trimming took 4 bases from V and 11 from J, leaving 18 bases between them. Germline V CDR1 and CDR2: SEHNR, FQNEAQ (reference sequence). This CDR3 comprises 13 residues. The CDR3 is CASSSVNSGVEYF. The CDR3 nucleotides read TGTGCCAGCAGCTCTGTAAACTCCGGGGTGGAGTACTTC.

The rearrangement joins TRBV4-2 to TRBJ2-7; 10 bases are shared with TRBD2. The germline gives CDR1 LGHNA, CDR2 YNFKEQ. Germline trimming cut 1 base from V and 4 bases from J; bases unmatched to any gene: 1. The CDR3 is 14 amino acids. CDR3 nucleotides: TGTGCCAGCAGCCAAGGGACTAGCGGTTACGAGCAGTACTTC. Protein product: CASSQGTSGYEQYF.

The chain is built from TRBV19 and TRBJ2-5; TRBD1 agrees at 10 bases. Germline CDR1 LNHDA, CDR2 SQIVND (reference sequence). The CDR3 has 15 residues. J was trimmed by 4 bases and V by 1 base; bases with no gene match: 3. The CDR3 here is CASSIGQGAVETQYF. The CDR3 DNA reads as TGTGCCAGTAGTATAGGACAGGGGGCTGTAGAGACCCAGTACTTC.

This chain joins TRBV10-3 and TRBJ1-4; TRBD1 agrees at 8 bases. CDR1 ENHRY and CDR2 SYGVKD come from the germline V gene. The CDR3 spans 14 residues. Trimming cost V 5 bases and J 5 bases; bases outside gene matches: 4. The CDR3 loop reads CAISQRDRNEKLFF. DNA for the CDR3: TGTGCCATCAGTCAACGGGACAGGAATGAAAAACTGTTTTTT.

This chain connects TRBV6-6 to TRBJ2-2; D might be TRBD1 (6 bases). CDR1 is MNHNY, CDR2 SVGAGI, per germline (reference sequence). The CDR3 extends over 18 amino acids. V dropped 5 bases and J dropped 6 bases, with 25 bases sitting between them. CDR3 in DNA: TGTGCCAGCAGTCCCCTCCTCAGGGGAAACCATGGAGCCGGGGAGCTGTTTTTT. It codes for CASSPLLRGNHGAGELFF.

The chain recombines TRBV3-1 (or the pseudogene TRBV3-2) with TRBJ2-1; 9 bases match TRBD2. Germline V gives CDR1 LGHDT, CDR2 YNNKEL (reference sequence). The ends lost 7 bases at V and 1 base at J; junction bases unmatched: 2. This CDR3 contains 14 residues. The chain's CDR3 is CASTAGGSYNEQFF. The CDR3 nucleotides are TGTGCCAGCACGGCGGGGGGGTCCTACAATGAGCAGTTCTTC.

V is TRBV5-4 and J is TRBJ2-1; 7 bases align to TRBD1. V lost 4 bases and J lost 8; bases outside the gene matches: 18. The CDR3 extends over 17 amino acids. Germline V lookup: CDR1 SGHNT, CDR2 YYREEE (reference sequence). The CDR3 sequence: CASSGSPGTVRGHEQFF. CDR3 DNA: TGTGCCAGCAGCGGCAGCCCCGGGACAGTCCGAGGCCATGAGCAGTTCTTC. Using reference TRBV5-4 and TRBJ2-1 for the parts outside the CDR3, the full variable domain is ETGVTQSPTHLIKTRGQQVTLRCSSQSGHNTVSWYQQALGQGPQFIFQYYREEENGRGNFPPRFSGLQFPNYSSELNVNALELDDSALYLCASSGSPGTVRGHEQFFGPGTRLTVL.

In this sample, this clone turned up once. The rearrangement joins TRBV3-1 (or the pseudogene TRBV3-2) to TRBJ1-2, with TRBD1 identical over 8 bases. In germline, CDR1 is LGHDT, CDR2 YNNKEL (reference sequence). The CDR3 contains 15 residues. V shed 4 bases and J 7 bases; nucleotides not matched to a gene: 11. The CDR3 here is CASSLIGQGGIGYTF. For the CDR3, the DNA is TGTGCCAGCAGCCTCATTGGACAGGGCGGAATTGGCTACACCTTC.